This is a list of T cell receptor beta chains from one sample in a study of T cell repertoires in cytomegalovirus infection. TCRdb independently ran MiXCR on the reads; one entry per CDR3 protein. The sample includes about 740,000 distinct CDR3 sequences, under 40% of them seen just once. Material for sequencing was PBMCs. These receptors came from a human donor in good health (CMV status not recorded). Some clones in this sample may be carry-over from other donors' samples. CDR3s include the opening cysteine and the closing phenylalanine or tryptophan. Fields, in order: V gene, D gene, J gene, clone size, CDR3 protein, CDR3 DNA. The D gene is left open where the match is weak. Clone size, where shown, is once, few, many, or a class for clones that have expanded.

TRBV7-2	-	TRBJ2-5	-	CASSFAPRETRSF	TGTGCCAGCAGCTTTGCCCCCAGGGAGACCCGGTCCTTC
TRBV20-1	-	TRBJ1-1	-	CSARDRTVNTEAFF	TGCAGTGCTAGAGATCGGACGGTGAACACTGAAGCTTTCTTT
TRBV7-3	-	TRBJ1-2	few	CASSLGLGSGYTF	TGTGCCAGCAGCTTAGGATTAGGGTCCGGCTACACCTTC
TRBV7-2	TRBD2	TRBJ2-1	few	CASSLVPGLAESYNEQFF	TGTGCCAGCAGCTTAGTCCCTGGGCTAGCGGAATCCTACAATGAGCAGTTCTTC
TRBV7-2	-	TRBJ1-5	many	CASSLEVTGGGQPQHF	TGTGCCAGCAGCTTAGAGGTAACGGGGGGCGGACAGCCCCAGCATTTT
TRBV15	-	TRBJ1-6	-	CATRYGGSSYNSPLHF	TGTGCCACCAGATACGGGGGAAGCTCCTATAATTCACCCCTCCACTTT
TRBV28	-	TRBJ2-5	-	CASSSGQWETQYF	TGTGCCAGCAGTTCCGGCCAGTGGGAGACCCAGTACTTC
TRBV6-5	-	TRBJ1-5	-	CASSYSISRGQPQHF	TGTGCCAGCAGTTACTCGATTAGTCGTGGGCAGCCCCAGCATTTT
TRBV7-2	-	TRBJ2-5	few	CASSPSVTETQYF	TGTGCCAGCAGCCCCTCTGTGACAGAGACCCAGTACTTC
TRBV7-6	TRBD2	TRBJ2-7	-	CASSRSVLAGATYEQYF	TGTGCCAGCAGCCGAAGCGTTCTAGCGGGAGCAACCTACGAGCAGTACTTC
TRBV10-3	-	TRBJ1-4	-	CAISDGEKLFF	TGTGCCATCAGTGATGGTGAAAAACTGTTTTTT
TRBV9	-	TRBJ1-1	-	CASSPTLIRGTEAFF	TGTGCCAGCAGCCCGACCCTCATCAGGGGAACTGAAGCTTTCTTT
TRBV7-2	TRBD1	TRBJ2-7	-	CASSARTGVEKYF	TGTGCAAGCAGCGCCCGGACAGGGGTCGAGAAGTACTTC
TRBV7-9	-	TRBJ2-2	-	CASSPAAGFEVSGELFF	TGTGCCAGCAGCCCCGCGGCAGGGTTTGAGGTCTCCGGGGAGCTGTTTTTT
TRBV28	TRBD1	TRBJ1-6	-	CASSLPRQGPNSPLHF	TGTGCCAGCAGTTTACCACGACAGGGGCCCAATTCACCCCTCCACTTT
TRBV7-6	TRBD1	TRBJ2-1	-	CASSSRTGRFHEQFF	TGTGCCAGCAGCTCCAGGACAGGGCGTTTTCATGAGCAGTTCTTC
TRBV7-2	-	TRBJ1-4	many	CASSPTRDTEKLFF	TGTGCCAGCAGCCCAACCCGGGACACTGAAAAACTGTTTTTT
TRBV6-6	TRBD2	TRBJ2-7	few	CASSHAGEGPYEQYF	TGTGCCAGCAGTCACGCGGGGGAGGGACCCTACGAGCAGTACTTC
TRBV7-2	-	TRBJ2-2	many	CASSIQGNTGELFF	TGTGCCAGCAGCATCCAGGGTAACACCGGGGAGCTGTTTTTT
TRBV20-1	-	TRBJ2-3	-	CSADHGSTDTQYF	TGCAGTGCGGATCACGGTAGCACAGATACGCAGTATTTT
TRBV28	-	TRBJ1-1	-	CAAQTPNTEAFF	TGTGCCGCACAGACCCCGAACACTGAAGCTTTCTTT
TRBV24-1	-	TRBJ2-3	once	CATSVRSTDTQYF	TGTGCCACCAGTGTCAGGAGCACAGATACGCAGTATTTT
TRBV20-1	TRBD1	TRBJ2-2	-	CSAHDSGTANTGELFF	TGCAGTGCTCACGATTCCGGGACAGCGAACACCGGGGAGCTGTTTTTT
TRBV19	-	TRBJ2-3	-	CASSIRDGGTQYF	TGTGCCAGTAGTATACGGGACGGTGGGACGCAGTATTTT
TRBV20-1	-	TRBJ2-3	-	CSAERGEASTDTQYF	TGCAGTGCTGAGAGGGGGGAGGCCAGCACAGATACGCAGTATTTT
TRBV9	-	TRBJ1-1	-	CASSVARAKAFF	TGTGCCAGCAGCGTAGCTCGTGCTAAAGCTTTCTTT
TRBV5-1	-	TRBJ2-1	-	CASSLEVSGRDYKEQFF	TGCGCCAGCAGCTTGGAAGTCTCCGGCAGAGACTACAAGGAGCAGTTCTTC
TRBV6-6	-	TRBJ1-1	-	CASSYRSTEAFF	TGTGCCAGCAGTTACAGAAGCACTGAAGCTTTCTTT